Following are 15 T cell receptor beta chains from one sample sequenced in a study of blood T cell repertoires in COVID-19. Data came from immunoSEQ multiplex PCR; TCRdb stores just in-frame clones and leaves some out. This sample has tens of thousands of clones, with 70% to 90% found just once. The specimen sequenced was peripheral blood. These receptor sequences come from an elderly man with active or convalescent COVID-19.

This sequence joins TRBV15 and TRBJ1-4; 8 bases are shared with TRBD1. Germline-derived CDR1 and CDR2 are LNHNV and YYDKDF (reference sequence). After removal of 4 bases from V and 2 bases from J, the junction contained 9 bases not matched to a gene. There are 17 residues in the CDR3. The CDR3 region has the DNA TGTGCCACCAGCACTAGGGCAGGGGGCATCACTAATGAAAAACTGTTTTTT. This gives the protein CATSTRAGGITNEKLFF.

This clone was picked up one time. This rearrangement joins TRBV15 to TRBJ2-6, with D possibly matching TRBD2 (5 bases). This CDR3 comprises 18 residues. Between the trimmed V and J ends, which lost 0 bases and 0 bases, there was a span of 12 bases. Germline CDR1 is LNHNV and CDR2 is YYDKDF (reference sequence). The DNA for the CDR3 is TGTGCCACCAGCAGAGACGGGAAGGACTTCTCTGGGGCCAACGTCCTGACTTTC. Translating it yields CATSRDGKDFSGANVLTF.

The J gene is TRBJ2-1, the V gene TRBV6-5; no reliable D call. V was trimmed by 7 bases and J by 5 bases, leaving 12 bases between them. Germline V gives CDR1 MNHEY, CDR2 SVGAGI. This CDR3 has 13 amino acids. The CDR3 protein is CASIRDWDNEQFF. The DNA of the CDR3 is TGTGCCAGCATTCGAGACTGGGACAATGAGCAGTTCTTC.

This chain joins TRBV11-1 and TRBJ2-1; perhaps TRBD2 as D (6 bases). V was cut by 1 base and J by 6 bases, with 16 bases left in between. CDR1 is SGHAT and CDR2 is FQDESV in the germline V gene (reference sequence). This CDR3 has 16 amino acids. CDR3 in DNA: TGTGCCAGCAGCTTAGGTTTCGGGGGAACGGTCAATGAGCAGTTCTTC. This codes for CASSLGFGGTVNEQFF.

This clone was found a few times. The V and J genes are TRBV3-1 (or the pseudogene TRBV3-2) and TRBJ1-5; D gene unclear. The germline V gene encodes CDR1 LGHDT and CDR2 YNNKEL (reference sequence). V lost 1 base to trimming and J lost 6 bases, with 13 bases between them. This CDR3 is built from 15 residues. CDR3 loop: CASSQGYREGQPQHF. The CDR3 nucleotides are TGTGCCAGCAGCCAAGGGTACAGAGAAGGTCAGCCCCAGCATTTT.

The CDR3 nucleotides read TGTGCCAGTAGGACAGGGTCGGATAGCAATCAGCCCCAGCATTTT. Its translation: CASRTGSDSNQPQHF. The chain is built from TRBV19 and TRBJ1-5, with TRBD1 identical over 7 bases. The length of the CDR3 is 15 residues. V dropped 6 bases and J dropped 0; count of bases not matched to a gene: 5. Germline V gives CDR1 LNHDA, CDR2 SQIVND (reference sequence).

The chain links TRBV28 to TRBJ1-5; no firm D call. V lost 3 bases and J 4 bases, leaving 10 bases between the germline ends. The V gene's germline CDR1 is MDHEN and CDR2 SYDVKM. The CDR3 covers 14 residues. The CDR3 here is CASSFWAANQPQHF. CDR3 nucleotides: TGTGCCAGCAGTTTCTGGGCAGCAAATCAGCCCCAGCATTTT.

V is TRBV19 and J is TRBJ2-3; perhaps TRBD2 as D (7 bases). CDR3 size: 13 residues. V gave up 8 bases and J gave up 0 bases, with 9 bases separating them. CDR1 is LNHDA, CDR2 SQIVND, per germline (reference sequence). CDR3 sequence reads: CASAGASTDTQYF. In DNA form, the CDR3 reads TGTGCCAGTGCGGGGGCTAGCACAGATACGCAGTATTTT.

In DNA, the CDR3 is TGTGCCAGCAGTCTCAGACTCGACAGGGGGCGTGACGGGGAGCTGTTTTTT. Amino acids: CASSLRLDRGRDGELFF. The chain employs TRBV6-6 and TRBJ2-2, with 10 bases lining up with TRBD1. The ends lost 5 bases at V and 7 bases at J; junction bases unmatched: 13. Per germline, CDR1 MNHNY and CDR2 SVGAGI (reference sequence). The CDR3 has 17 amino acids.

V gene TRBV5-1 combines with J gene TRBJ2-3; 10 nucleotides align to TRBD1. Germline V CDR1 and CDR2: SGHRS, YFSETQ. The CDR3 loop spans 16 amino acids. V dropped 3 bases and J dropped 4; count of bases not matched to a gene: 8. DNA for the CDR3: TGCGCCAGCAGCTCGGGGACAGGGGTCTACGCAGATACGCAGTATTTT. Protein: CASSSGTGVYADTQYF.

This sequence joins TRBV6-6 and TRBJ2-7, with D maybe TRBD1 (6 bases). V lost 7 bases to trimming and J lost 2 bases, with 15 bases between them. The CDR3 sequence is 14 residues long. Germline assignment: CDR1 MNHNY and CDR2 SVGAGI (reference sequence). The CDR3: CASTSGVGAYEQYV. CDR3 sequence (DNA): TGTGCCAGCACCTCAGGGGTAGGAGCCTACGAGCAGTACGTC.

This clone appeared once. The CDR3 sequence: CASGTGHEQFF. The CDR3 nucleotides are TGTGCCAGCGGGACAGGCCATGAGCAGTTCTTC. The chain employs TRBV3-1 (or the pseudogene TRBV3-2) and TRBJ2-1; 8 positions match TRBD1. V was clipped by 8 bases and J by 8 bases; unmatched bases: 2. The CDR3 has 11 amino acids. Per the germline V gene, CDR1 is LGHDT and CDR2 is YNNKEL (reference sequence).

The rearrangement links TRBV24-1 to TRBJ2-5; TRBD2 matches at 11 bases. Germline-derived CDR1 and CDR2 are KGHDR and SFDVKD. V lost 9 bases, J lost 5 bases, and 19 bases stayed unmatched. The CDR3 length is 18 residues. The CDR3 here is CATGIRISGRADRETQYF. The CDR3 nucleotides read TGTGCCACCGGCATAAGAATTAGCGGGAGGGCCGATAGGGAGACCCAGTACTTC.

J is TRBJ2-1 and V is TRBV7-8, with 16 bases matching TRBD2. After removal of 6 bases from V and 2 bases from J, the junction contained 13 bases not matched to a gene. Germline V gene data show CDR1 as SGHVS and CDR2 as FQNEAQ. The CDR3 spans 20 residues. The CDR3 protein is CASSKKPGLAGGLPYNEQFF. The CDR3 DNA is TGTGCCAGCAGTAAAAAACCGGGACTAGCGGGGGGGCTTCCCTACAATGAGCAGTTCTTC.

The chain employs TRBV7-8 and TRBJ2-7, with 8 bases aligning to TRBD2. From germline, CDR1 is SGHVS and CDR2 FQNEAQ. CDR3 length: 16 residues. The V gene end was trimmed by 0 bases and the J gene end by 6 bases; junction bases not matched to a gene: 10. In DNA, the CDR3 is TGTGCCAGCAGCTTAGCGTCTGGCGCGGGGGGACGCGAGCAGTACGTC. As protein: CASSLASGAGGREQYV.